Presented here are 16 T cell receptor beta chains from one specimen sequenced in a study of human T cells and chemical hapten exposure. The sample's time point: patch test 3, about 24 weeks after DPC sensitization. Treatment given: therapeutic diphenylcyclopropenone sensitization with weekly scalp DPC. TCRdb re-derived calls from the RACE reads in MiXCR, one entry per CDR3 protein. The sample has about 82,000 distinct CDR3 sequences, 13% seen once. The specimen comprised whole blood, sampled in connection with sensitization to the hapten diphenylcyclopropenone (DPC). These receptors were obtained from a woman aged 50 to 60 with alopecia areata. Some clones in this sample may be carry-over from other donors' samples.

V gene TRBV19 combines with J gene TRBJ2-7; 10 bases fit TRBD2. V dropped 7 bases and J dropped 2; count of bases not matched to a gene: 5. The CDR3 contains 14 residues. Germline V gene lookup returns CDR1 LNHDA and CDR2 SQIVND (reference sequence). Here the CDR3 reads CASTQRGGAYEQYF. The DNA for the CDR3 is TGTGCCAGTACTCAGCGGGGGGGCGCCTACGAGCAGTACTTC.

The V call is TRBV29-1, the J call TRBJ2-1; D remains unclear. The CDR3 is 13 amino acids. The germline V gene has CDR1 SQVTM and CDR2 ANQGSEA. V lost 3 bases and J lost 5, with 11 bases in between. The CDR3 region has the DNA TGCAGCGTTGAGGGCTGGGCGGACAATGAGCAGTTCTTC. Its translation: CSVEGWADNEQFF.

The rearrangement links TRBV3-1 to TRBJ2-7; TRBD2 matches 11 bases. CDR1 and CDR2 (germline): LGHDT, YNNKEL (reference sequence). The junction had 4 bases not matched to a gene; V was cut back by 3 bases and J by 6 bases. The CDR3 extends over 14 amino acids. The CDR3 DNA reads TGTGCCAGCAGCCAGGGGCTAGCGGGAGGCGAGCAGTACTTC. As protein: CASSQGLAGGEQYF.

This clonotype was seen a few times. V is TRBV7-9 and J is TRBJ2-7, with TRBD1 matching over 7 bases. Germline V CDR1 and CDR2: SEHNR, FQNEAQ (reference sequence). The CDR3 sequence is 16 residues long. V gave up 2 bases and J gave up 0 bases; unmatched junction bases: 7. The CDR3 DNA sequence: TGTGCCAGCAGCTTATACACAGGGGCCTACTCCTACGAGCAGTACTTC. Amino acids: CASSLYTGAYSYEQYF.

The chain couples TRBV27 to TRBJ2-2; D is undetermined. This CDR3 is built from 13 residues. CDR1 MNHEY and CDR2 SMNVEV come from the germline V gene (reference sequence). Trimming removed 5 bases from V and 6 bases from J, with 10 bases in between. CDR3: CASSTNSPGELFF. The CDR3 DNA reads as TGTGCCAGCAGTACAAACTCCCCCGGGGAGCTGTTTTTT.

In its sample, this clonotype was seen many times. The V and J genes are TRBV7-9 and TRBJ2-3, with D perhaps matching TRBD2 (5 bases). V gave up 5 bases and J gave up 2 bases, with 20 bases separating them. CDR3 length: 17 amino acids. Germline V gene lookup returns CDR1 SEHNR and CDR2 FQNEAQ (reference sequence). The CDR3 DNA reads TGTGCCAGCAGCCCAACGGGGAGCGTGTTACACACAGATACGCAGTATTTT. Translated: CASSPTGSVLHTDTQYF.

This clonotype has a count of ten or more. V and J are TRBV29-1 and TRBJ2-5; unclear D gene. Germline assignment: CDR1 SQVTM and CDR2 ANQGSEA. This CDR3 has 12 residues. Trimming removed 4 bases at V and 2 bases at J, with 8 bases between. The CDR3 region has the DNA TGCAGCGTTGTCCCTAGACAAGAGACCCAGTACTTC. Protein sequence: CSVVPRQETQYF.

The V gene is TRBV20-1, the J gene TRBJ2-7; D uncertain. The CDR3 totals 15 residues. CDR1 and CDR2 (germline): DFQATT, SNEGSKA (reference sequence). V lost 6 bases, J lost 2 bases, and 20 bases lay in between. CDR3 sequence reads: CSAQTTQTGTYEQYF. CDR3 DNA sequence: TGCAGTGCACAAACTACACAAACCGGTACCTACGAGCAGTACTTC.

In this sample, this clonotype turned up many times. The chain combines TRBV11-2 with TRBJ2-7; D possibly uses TRBD1 or TRBD2 (5 bases each). Germline V gene sequence: CDR1 SGHAT, CDR2 FQNNGV. This CDR3 comprises 15 residues. Trimming removed 3 bases at V and 2 bases at J, with 14 bases between. For the CDR3, the DNA is TGTGCCAGCAGCTTCAACCGGGACCCAACCTACGAGCAGTACTTC. Protein product: CASSFNRDPTYEQYF.

The chain uses TRBV5-1 and TRBJ1-2; 7 positions match TRBD1. Germline assignment: CDR1 SGHRS and CDR2 YFSETQ. The CDR3 length is 16 residues. The V gene end was trimmed by 4 bases and the J gene end by 4 bases; junction bases not matched to a gene: 13. CDR3 bases: TGCGCCAGCAGCCCCACCGACAGGGCCCCCATCTATGGCTACACCTTC. Amino acid sequence: CASSPTDRAPIYGYTF.

This clonotype was seen repeatedly, ten times or more. V usage is TRBV5-4 and J usage is TRBJ2-1, with 10 positions matching TRBD2. V was pared by 1 base and J by 9 bases, with 7 bases of the junction left unmatched. Germline loops: CDR1 SGHNT, CDR2 YYREEE (reference sequence). The CDR3 is 15 residues long. The CDR3 coding sequence is TGTGCCAGCAGCTTGTCTACTAGCGGGATGGGTGAGCAGTTCTTC. It translates to CASSLSTSGMGEQFF.

This clonotype has only a few counts. The gene calls are TRBV9 and TRBJ2-7; TRBD1 might be the D (5 bases). Trimming left V 4 bases short and J 6 bases short, with 17 bases between. CDR3 size: 14 residues. CDR1 and CDR2 (germline): SGDLS, YYNGEE. CDR3 in DNA: TGTGCCAGCAGCCCCAGGGCACCCTCTCCCGAGCAGTACTTC. Protein product: CASSPRAPSPEQYF.

The genes are TRBV6-1 and TRBJ2-7, with D perhaps matching TRBD1 (5 bases). The CDR3 runs to 16 residues. Trimming shortened V by 1 base and J by 1 base, and 14 bases separated the two germline ends. Germline V gene sequence: CDR1 MNHNS, CDR2 SASEGT. Here the CDR3 DNA reads TGTGCCAGCAGTGAAGGGGCAGGGTTCCAGTCCTACGAGCAGTACTTC. It specifies CASSEGAGFQSYEQYF.

The chain joins TRBV18 to TRBJ2-5, with 10 bases lining up with TRBD2. Germline CDR1 is KGHSH and CDR2 is LQKENI. Germline trimming cut 3 bases from V and 4 bases from J; bases unmatched to any gene: 5. The CDR3 extends over 15 amino acids. The CDR3 reads CASSPSGRTVETQYF. The DNA of the CDR3 is TGTGCCAGCTCACCTAGCGGGAGGACGGTAGAGACCCAGTACTTC.

This clonotype was found many times. This chain's CDR3 is CASSDLTSGDSSYNEQFF. The CDR3 DNA is TGCGCCAGCAGCGATTTGACTAGCGGGGACAGCTCCTACAATGAGCAGTTCTTC. The V and J genes are TRBV5-1 and TRBJ2-1, with 11 bases matching TRBD2. Unmatched junction bases numbered 9, after V lost 4 bases and J lost 0 bases. This CDR3 has 18 amino acids. Germline V gene lookup returns CDR1 SGHRS and CDR2 YFSETQ.

The gene calls are TRBV5-1 and TRBJ2-1; 10 bases line up with TRBD2. CDR3 length equals 18 residues. J was trimmed by 3 bases and V by 1 base; bases with no gene match: 10. Germline CDR1 and CDR2: SGHRS and YFSETQ. This CDR3 reads CASSLRVPSGRVYNEQFF. The CDR3 nucleotides read TGCGCCAGCAGCTTGAGGGTCCCTAGCGGGAGAGTCTACAATGAGCAGTTCTTC.